In this sample, the clone carrying this T cell receptor (beta chain) turned up a few times. This specimen belongs to a study of T cells after yellow fever vaccination. Trimming shortened V by 0 bases and J by 6 bases, and 17 bases separated the two germline ends. In germline, CDR1 is DFQATT, CDR2 SNEGSKA (reference sequence). CDR3 length: 15 residues. As TCR cDNA was made by 5'RACE template switching, a universal primer site and UMIs were added. From the 5' RACE reads, TCRdb called clonotypes with MiXCR, one entry per CDR3 protein. The table lists 320,000 or so distinct CDR3 sequences, about 7.8% of them singletons.

The sequencing used PBMCs, collected roughly 45 days after the first yellow fever vaccination. This receptor was identified in a man between 18 and 35 years old who received the YFV17D yellow fever vaccine. The chain employs TRBV20-1 and TRBJ1-1, with D perhaps matching TRBD1 (5 bases). The CDR3 is CSAREGSTGGAEAFF. Here the CDR3 DNA reads TGCAGTGCTAGAGAAGGGTCAACGGGAGGGGCTGAAGCTTTCTTT.